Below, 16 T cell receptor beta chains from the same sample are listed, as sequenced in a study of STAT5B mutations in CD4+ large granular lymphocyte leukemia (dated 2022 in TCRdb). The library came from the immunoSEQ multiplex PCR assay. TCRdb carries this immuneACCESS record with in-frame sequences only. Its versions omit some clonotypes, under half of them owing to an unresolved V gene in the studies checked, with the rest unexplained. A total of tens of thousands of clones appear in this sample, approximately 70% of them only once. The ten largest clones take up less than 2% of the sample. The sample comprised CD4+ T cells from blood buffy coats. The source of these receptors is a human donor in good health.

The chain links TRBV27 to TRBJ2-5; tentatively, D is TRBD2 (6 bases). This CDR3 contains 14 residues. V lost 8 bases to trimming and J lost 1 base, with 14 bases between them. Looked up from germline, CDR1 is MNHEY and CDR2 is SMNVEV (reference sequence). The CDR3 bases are TGTGCCAGCTCCTCTTCGGGGGTCCAAGAGACCCAGTACTTC. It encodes CASSSSGVQETQYF.

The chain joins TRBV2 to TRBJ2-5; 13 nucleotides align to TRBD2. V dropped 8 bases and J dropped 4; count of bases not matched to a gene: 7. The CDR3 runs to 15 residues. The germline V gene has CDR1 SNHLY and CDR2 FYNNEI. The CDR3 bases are TGTGCCAGCGGGCGACTAGCGGGGGGTGGAGAGACCCAGTACTTC. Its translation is CASGRLAGGGETQYF.

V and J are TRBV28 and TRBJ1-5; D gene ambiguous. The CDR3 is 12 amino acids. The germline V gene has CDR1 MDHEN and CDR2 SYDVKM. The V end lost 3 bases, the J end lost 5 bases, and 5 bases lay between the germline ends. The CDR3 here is CASSFPDQPQHF. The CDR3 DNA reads TGTGCCAGCAGTTTCCCTGATCAGCCCCAGCATTTT.

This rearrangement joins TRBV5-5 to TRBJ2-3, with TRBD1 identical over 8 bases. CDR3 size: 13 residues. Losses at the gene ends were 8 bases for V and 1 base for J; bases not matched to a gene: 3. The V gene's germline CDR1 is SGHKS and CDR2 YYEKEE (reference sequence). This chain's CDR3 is CASSTGGTDTQYF. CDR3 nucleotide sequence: TGTGCCAGTTCGACAGGGGGCACAGATACGCAGTATTTT.

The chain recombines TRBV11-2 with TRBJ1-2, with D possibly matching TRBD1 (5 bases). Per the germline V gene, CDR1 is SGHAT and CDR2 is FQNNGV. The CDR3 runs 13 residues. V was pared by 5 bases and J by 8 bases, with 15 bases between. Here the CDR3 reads CASSPDSLLGYTF. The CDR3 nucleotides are TGTGCCAGCAGCCCCGACAGCCTCCTGGGCTACACCTTC.

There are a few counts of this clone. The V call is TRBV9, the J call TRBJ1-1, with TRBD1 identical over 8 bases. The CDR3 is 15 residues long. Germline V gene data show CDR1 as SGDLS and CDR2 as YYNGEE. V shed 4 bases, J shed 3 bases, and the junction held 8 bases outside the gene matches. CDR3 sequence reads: CASSRRQGTDTEAFF. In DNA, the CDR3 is TGTGCCAGCAGCCGAAGACAGGGGACGGACACTGAAGCTTTCTTT.

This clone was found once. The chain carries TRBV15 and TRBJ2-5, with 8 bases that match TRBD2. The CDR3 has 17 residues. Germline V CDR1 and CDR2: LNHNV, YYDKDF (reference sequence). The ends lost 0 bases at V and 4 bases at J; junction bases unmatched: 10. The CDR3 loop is CATSRDLGLAGGETQYF. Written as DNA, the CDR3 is TGTGCCACCAGCAGAGATCTTGGGCTAGCGGGTGGAGAGACCCAGTACTTC.

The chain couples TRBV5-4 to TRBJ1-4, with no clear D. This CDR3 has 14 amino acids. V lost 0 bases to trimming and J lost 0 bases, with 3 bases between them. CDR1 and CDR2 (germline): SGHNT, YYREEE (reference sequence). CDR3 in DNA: TGTGCCAGCAGCTTGGAAGCAACTAATGAAAAACTGTTTTTT. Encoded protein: CASSLEATNEKLFF.

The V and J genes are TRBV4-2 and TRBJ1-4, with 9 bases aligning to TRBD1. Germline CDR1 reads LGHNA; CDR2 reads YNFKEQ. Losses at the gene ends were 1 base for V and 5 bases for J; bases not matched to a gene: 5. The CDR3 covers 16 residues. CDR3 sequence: CASSQVAGQGNEKLFF. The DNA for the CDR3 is TGTGCCAGCAGCCAAGTTGCGGGACAGGGAAATGAAAAACTGTTTTTT.

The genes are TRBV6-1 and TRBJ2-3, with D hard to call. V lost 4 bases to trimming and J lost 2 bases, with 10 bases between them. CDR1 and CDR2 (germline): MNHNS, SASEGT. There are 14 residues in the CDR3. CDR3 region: CASSVTTNTDTQYF. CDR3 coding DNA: TGTGCCAGCAGTGTAACTACCAACACAGATACGCAGTATTTT.

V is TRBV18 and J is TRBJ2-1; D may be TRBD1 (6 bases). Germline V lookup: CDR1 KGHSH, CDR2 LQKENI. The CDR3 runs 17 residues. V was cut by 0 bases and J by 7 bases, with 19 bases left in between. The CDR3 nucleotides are TGTGCCAGCTCACCACCAGTAGGGGGTCCCCGTCCAAATGAGCAGTTCTTC. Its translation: CASSPPVGGPRPNEQFF.

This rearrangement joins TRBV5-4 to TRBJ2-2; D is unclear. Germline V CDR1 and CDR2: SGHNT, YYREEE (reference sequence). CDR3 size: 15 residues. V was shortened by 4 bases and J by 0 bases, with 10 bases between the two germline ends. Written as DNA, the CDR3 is TGTGCCAGCAGCCCTGACACGACGAACACCGGGGAGCTGTTTTTT. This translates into CASSPDTTNTGELFF.

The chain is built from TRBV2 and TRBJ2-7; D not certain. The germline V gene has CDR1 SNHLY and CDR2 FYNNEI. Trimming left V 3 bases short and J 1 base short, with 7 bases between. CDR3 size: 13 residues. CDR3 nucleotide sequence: TGTGCCAGCAGTGAGTCAGGTTCCTACGAGCAGTACGTC. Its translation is CASSESGSYEQYV.

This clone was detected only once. The CDR3 sequence is CASSLPGAGVGEKLFF. CDR3 in DNA: TGTGCCAGCAGCTTGCCGGGGGCGGGCGTGGGTGAAAAACTGTTTTTT. The genes are TRBV5-5 and TRBJ1-4, with D possibly being TRBD1 (6 bases). Deletions cut 1 base from V and 7 bases from J, with 17 bases between. This CDR3 spans 16 amino acids. CDR1 is SGHKS, CDR2 YYEKEE, per germline (reference sequence).

The DNA of the CDR3 is TGTGCCAGCAGCTCGGCGTGGGGTAGCAATCAGCCCCAGCATTTT. Translated: CASSSAWGSNQPQHF. The V and J genes are TRBV7-2 and TRBJ1-5; unclear D gene. V was shortened by 4 bases and J by 0 bases, with 10 bases between the two germline ends. This CDR3 has 15 residues. Germline assignment: CDR1 SGHTA and CDR2 FQGNSA.

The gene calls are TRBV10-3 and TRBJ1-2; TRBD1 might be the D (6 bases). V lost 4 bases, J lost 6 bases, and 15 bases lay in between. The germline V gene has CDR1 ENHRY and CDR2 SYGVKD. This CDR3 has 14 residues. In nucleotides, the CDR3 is TGTGCCATCAGTGGGGGCACTCCAGGGGATGGCTACACCTTC. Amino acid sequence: CAISGGTPGDGYTF.